This TCR beta chain was sequenced for a study of regulatory T cells in long-lasting Graves disease. CDR3 length: 16 amino acids. V lost 1 base to trimming and J lost 3 bases; unmatched junction nucleotides: 5. Germline CDR1 is LGHNA and CDR2 is YNFKEQ. iRepertoire HTBI primers and Arm-PCR of CDR3 regions built TCR beta libraries. TCRdb called the multiplex PCR reads again in MiXCR, with one record for every CDR3 protein. The sample yields roughly 380,000 distinct CDR3 sequences, over 15% seen once. Specified time point: newly diagnosed GD, antithyroid drugs for less than 3 months. Preparation of the TCR library used RNA extracted from PBMCs. These records were also assigned to another study, of T cells in Graves' hyperthyroidism and ophthalmopathy. According to that study: Clinical symptoms, serum thyroxine and TRAb, thyroid ultrasound and orbital computed tomography together formed the diagnostic basis.

The clonotype comes from a man aged 35 to 55 with Graves disease. The chain joins TRBV4-2 to TRBJ2-1, with 8 nucleotides matching TRBD2. The material sequenced was peripheral blood mononuclear cells (PBMCs), taken at new diagnosis, from a patient treated with antithyroid drugs. The CDR3 here is CASSQGLSGGYNEQFF. The CDR3 bases are TGTGCCAGCAGCCAAGGATTGAGCGGGGGCTACAATGAGCAGTTCTTC.